A selection of T cell receptor beta chains follows, all from one sample in a study of cytomegalovirus exposure and HLA in healthy donors. The repertoire was sequenced with immunoSEQ multiplex PCR; TCRdb's copy has only in-frame clones and lacks some. In the table there are about 140,000 clones, roughly 77% of which are singletons. Specimen: PBMCs. The receptors derive from a man aged 30 to 45 in good health and CMV-seronegative. The CDR3 runs from the conserved cysteine through the conserved F or W. The D gene is left open where the match is weak. Not all rows give a size; the values are once, few, many and, for expanded clones, a class.

size	V	J	D	DNA	CDR3
-	TRBV15	TRBJ1-5	TRBD1	TGTGCCACCAGCAGAGAAGCGAGAGGGACAGGGATGGAGCCCCAGCATTTT	CATSREARGTGMEPQHF
once	TRBV30	TRBJ1-5	-	TGTGCCTGGAGTTCTGGGGGCGCGGGTCAGCCCCAGCATTTT	CAWSSGGAGQPQHF
once	TRBV29-1	TRBJ1-3	TRBD1	TGCAGCGTTAACACTGTGACAGGGGGCGTAGGAAACACCATATATTTT	CSVNTVTGGVGNTIYF
-	TRBV5-6	TRBJ1-4	TRBD1	TGTGCCAGCAGCTTGGCCGGAGGGGGCTATGAAAAACTGTTTTTT	CASSLAGGGYEKLFF
few	TRBV12-2	TRBJ2-6	-	TGTGCAAGTCGCTTAGCGGACAGCTCTGGGGCCAACGTCCTGACTTTC	CASRLADSSGANVLTF
-	TRBV28	TRBJ2-7	-	TGTGCCAGCAGTTTCCCCCCCCGGGACGAGCAGTACTTC	CASSFPPRDEQYF
-	TRBV4-1	TRBJ2-2	TRBD1	TGCGCCAGCAGCCTTTTAAGCCGGGACAGGGACACCGGGGAGCTGTTTTTT	CASSLLSRDRDTGELFF
-	TRBV28	TRBJ1-5	-	TGTGCCAGCAGTACGGATCAGCCCCAGCATTTT	CASSTDQPQHF
-	TRBV2	TRBJ2-7	TRBD2	TGTGCCAGCAATAGCGGGGCTACTTATTCATACTTC	CASNSGATYSYF
-	TRBV18	TRBJ2-5	-	TGTGCCAGCTCACCGACAGTCCAAGAGACCCAGTACTTC	CASSPTVQETQYF
-	TRBV2	TRBJ1-5	TRBD1	TGTGCCAGCAACAACAGGGGGACTCGCAATCAGCCCCAGCATTTT	CASNNRGTRNQPQHF
-	TRBV28	TRBJ1-2	-	TGTGCCAGCAAAACAGGTCTGGGGAGGGGCTACACCTTC	CASKTGLGRGYTF
-	TRBV6-5	TRBJ2-7	-	TGTGCCAGCAGCATAACACGGGGACAAATCTACGAGCAGTACTTC	CASSITRGQIYEQYF
-	TRBV29-1	TRBJ2-7	-	TGCAGCGTCAGAAAGATAGGGGATTACGAGCAGTACTTC	CSVRKIGDYEQYF
-	TRBV4-2	TRBJ2-3	-	TGTGCCAGCAGCCAAGATGAATTCGTGGCGGGCACCACAGATACGCAGTATTTT	CASSQDEFVAGTTDTQYF
few	TRBV9	TRBJ1-4	TRBD1	TGTGCCAGCAGCGAGAGACAGGGAACTAATGAAAAACTGTTTTTT	CASSERQGTNEKLFF
-	TRBV28	TRBJ2-3	TRBD1	TGTGCCAGCAGTCCCGGGACAGCCGCTCCCACAGATACGCAGTATTTT	CASSPGTAAPTDTQYF
-	TRBV11-2	TRBJ2-7	-	TGTGCCAGCAGCTTAGAACAAGACTACGAGCAGTACTTC	CASSLEQDYEQYF
-	TRBV5-1	TRBJ2-6	-	TGCGCCAGCAGCTTTGCAGGGGCCCCCTCTGGGGCCAACGTCCTGACTTTC	CASSFAGAPSGANVLTF
-	TRBV18	TRBJ2-7	-	TGTGCCAGCTCACCGAGCTCCTACGAGCAGTACTTC	CASSPSSYEQYF
-	TRBV28	TRBJ2-2	-	TGTGCCAGCAGTTCCTCATCAACAGGGTTCGCCGGGGAGCTGTTTTTT	CASSSSSTGFAGELFF
-	TRBV9	TRBJ2-3	-	TGTGCCAGCAGCGTAGCGGGAAGCACAGATACGCAGTATTTT	CASSVAGSTDTQYF
-	TRBV9	TRBJ1-1	-	TGTGCCAGCAGCGGAGGCACCAGTGTAGACGAAGCTTTCTTT	CASSGGTSVDEAFF
-	TRBV20-1	TRBJ1-1	-	TGCAGCGTAATAGTGAACACTGAAGCTTTCTTT	CSVIVNTEAFF
-	TRBV5-1	TRBJ2-2	TRBD1	TGCGCCAGCAGCTTGTTACAGGGGTCCACCGGGGAGCTGTTTTTT	CASSLLQGSTGELFF
-	TRBV5-1	TRBJ1-4	TRBD1	TGCGCCAGCAGCTTGCAAGTAGGGCAGGGGGGCGAAAAACTGTTTTTT	CASSLQVGQGGEKLFF
-	TRBV10-2	TRBJ1-3	-	TGCGCCAGCAGTCCGGGTCCAACAGGAAACACCATATATTTT	CASSPGPTGNTIYF
-	TRBV11-2	TRBJ2-3	-	TGTGCCAGCAGCAAGAACAGGGAAACCAGAGATACGCAGTATTTT	CASSKNRETRDTQYF
-	TRBV27	TRBJ2-7	TRBD2	TGTGCCAGCAGTTTGGGTTTCAAGGGAGGGTATGAGCAGTACTTC	CASSLGFKGGYEQYF
-	TRBV10-3	TRBJ2-7	TRBD1	TGTGCCATCAGTGACCGGACAGGGATGGGGATTGGAAACTACGAGCAGTACTTC	CAISDRTGMGIGNYEQYF
once	TRBV19	TRBJ1-1	-	TGTGCCAGTAGTATGAACAGTGTATTGACTGAAGCTTTCTTT	CASSMNSVLTEAFF
few	TRBV5-1	TRBJ2-7	TRBD1	TGCGCCAGCAGCTTGGCCGGACAGGGTTTCTACGAGCAGTACTTC	CASSLAGQGFYEQYF
-	TRBV28	TRBJ2-7	TRBD2	TGTGCCAGCAGTGCTGGACTAGCTGCAGGCTACGAGCAGTACTTC	CASSAGLAAGYEQYF
-	TRBV5-4	TRBJ1-1	TRBD1	TGTGCCAGCAGCCGGGACAGGGGGAGTCGGAACACTGAAGCTTTCTTT	CASSRDRGSRNTEAFF
-	TRBV29-1	TRBJ2-1	TRBD1	TGCAGCGTTGTGCAGGGGGCATTATTGGATGAGCAGTTCTTC	CSVVQGALLDEQFF
-	TRBV4-2	TRBJ1-5	-	TGTGCCAGCAGCCAAGAACCGGGGGGCAATCAGCCCCAGCATTTT	CASSQEPGGNQPQHF
-	TRBV10-3	TRBJ2-3	-	TGTGCCATCAGTGAGACAGCCATCGTGTCCTATTTT	CAISETAIVSYF
-	TRBV4-1	TRBJ1-1	TRBD1	TGCGCCAGCAGCCGACCGGGACAGTCGATCAAGGGTGAAGCTTTCTTT	CASSRPGQSIKGEAFF
-	TRBV6-5	TRBJ2-3	TRBD2	TGTGCCAGCAGTTACTCCGGACTAGTCCGCACAGATACGCAGTATTTT	CASSYSGLVRTDTQYF
-	TRBV11-2	TRBJ1-1	-	TGTGCCAGCAGCAAACCCCCGGGGAACACTGAAGCTTTCTTT	CASSKPPGNTEAFF
-	TRBV9	TRBJ1-2	TRBD1	TGTGCCAGCAGCCCAACAGGGGTGGATGGCTACACCTTC	CASSPTGVDGYTF
once	TRBV4-1	TRBJ1-2	-	TGCGCCAGCAGCCAAGTAAAAATAGAGGCTAGACAGTATGGCTACACCTTC	CASSQVKIEARQYGYTF